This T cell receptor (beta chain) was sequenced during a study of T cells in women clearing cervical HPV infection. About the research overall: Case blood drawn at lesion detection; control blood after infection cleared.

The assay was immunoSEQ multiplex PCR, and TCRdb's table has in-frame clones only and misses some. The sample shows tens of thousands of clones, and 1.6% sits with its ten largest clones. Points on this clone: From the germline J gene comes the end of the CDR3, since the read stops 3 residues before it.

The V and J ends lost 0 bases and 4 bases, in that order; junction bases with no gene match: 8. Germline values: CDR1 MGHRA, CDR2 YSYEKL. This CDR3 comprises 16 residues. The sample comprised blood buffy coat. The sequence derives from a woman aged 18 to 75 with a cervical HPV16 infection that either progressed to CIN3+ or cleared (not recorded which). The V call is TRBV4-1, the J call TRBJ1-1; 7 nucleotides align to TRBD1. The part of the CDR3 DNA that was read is TGCGCCAGCAGCCAAGATGGAGTTAGGGGGCTCACTGAA. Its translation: CASSQDGVRGLTE. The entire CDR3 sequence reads CASSQDGVRGLTEAFF.